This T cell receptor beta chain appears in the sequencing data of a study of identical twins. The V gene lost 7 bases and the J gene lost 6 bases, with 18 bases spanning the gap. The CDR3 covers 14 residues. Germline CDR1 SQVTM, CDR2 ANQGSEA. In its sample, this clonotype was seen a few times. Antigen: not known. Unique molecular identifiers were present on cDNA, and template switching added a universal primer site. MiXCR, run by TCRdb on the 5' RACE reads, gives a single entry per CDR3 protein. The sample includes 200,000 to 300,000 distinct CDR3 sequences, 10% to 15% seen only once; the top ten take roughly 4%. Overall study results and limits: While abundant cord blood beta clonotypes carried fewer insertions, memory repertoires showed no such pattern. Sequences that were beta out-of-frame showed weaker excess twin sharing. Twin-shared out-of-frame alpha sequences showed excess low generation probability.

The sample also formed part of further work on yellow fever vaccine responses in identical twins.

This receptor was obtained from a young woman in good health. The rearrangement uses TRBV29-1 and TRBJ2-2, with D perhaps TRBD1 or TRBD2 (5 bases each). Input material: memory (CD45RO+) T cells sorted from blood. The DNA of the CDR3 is TGCAGCGCGGCAAAGGGGACGGATTCCGGGGAGCTGTTTTTT. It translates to CSAAKGTDSGELFF.